This T cell receptor beta chain is from a study of T cell responses to AZD1222 COVID-19 vaccine. Regarding this clone: Its antigen remains unidentified.

V lost 5 bases and J lost 8; bases outside the gene matches: 14. CDR1 SEHNR and CDR2 FQNEAQ come from the germline V gene (reference sequence). The CDR3 runs 15 residues. The protocol was immunoSEQ multiplex PCR, while the TCRdb copy is restricted to in-frame clones and leaves out a portion. Among about 140,000 clones listed, about 90% were seen once. General observations from the study: It should be noted that donors were predominantly white British and more often female, and clonal diversity was possibly underestimated. Among spike-specific TCRs, nearly half reportedly target unmutated variant regions. After the peak T cell response, and only then, were repertoires sampled. Regions 160-218 and 743-854 held dominance among vaccine-associated CD4 TCRs, which spanned spike.

The receptor was derived from an adult in good health. The chain uses TRBV7-9 and TRBJ1-2, with 7 bases fitting TRBD1. The input for sequencing was peripheral blood, taken on day 0 of AZD1222 vaccination. The CDR3 loop reads CASSLYPGGARGYTF. The CDR3 nucleotides are TGTGCCAGCAGCCTATACCCAGGGGGGGCGCGAGGCTACACCTTC.